The clone carrying this T cell receptor beta chain was found a few times. Its antigen is unknown. Time point given: newly diagnosed GD, antithyroid drugs for less than 3 months. RNA from PBMCs was the source of the TCR library. Assembly of TCR beta libraries relied on iRepertoire HTBI primers together with Arm-PCR of CDR3 regions. TCRdb reprocessed the multiplex PCR reads with MiXCR, giving one entry per CDR3 protein. The sample lists 450,000 to 500,000 distinct CDR3 sequences, 15% to 20% occurring once. These data belong to a study of regulatory T cells in long-lasting Graves disease. General study results and limits: TCR diversity was lower in persistent than newly diagnosed Graves' disease.

The CDR3 length is 15 residues. Trimming stripped 6 bases from V and 2 bases from J, with 19 bases between. From germline, CDR1 is SQVTM and CDR2 ANQGSEA. These data also featured in a second study, about T cells in Graves' hyperthyroidism and ophthalmopathy. According to that study: Most thyroid clonotypes expanded above 0.001 were also detected in blood.

This rearrangement joins TRBV29-1 to TRBJ1-2; D is possibly TRBD1 (6 bases). The specimen comprised peripheral blood mononuclear cells (PBMCs), sampled at new diagnosis, from a patient treated with antithyroid drugs. The TCR originated in a man in his forties or fifties with Graves disease. The CDR3 DNA follows: TGCAGCGTCGAACCCCGGGGGCATCGAAACTATGGCTACACCTTC. Translated: CSVEPRGHRNYGYTF.